This T cell receptor (beta chain) was captured in a study of long-term antiretroviral therapy in people with HIV. Running of the v3.0 immunoSEQ assay took place at survey level. The table came from immunoSEQ multiplex PCR; TCRdb's copy has only in-frame clones and leaves some out. The profile shows around 21,000 clones, about four fifths of them singletons. This sequence originates from a man aged 35 to 55 with HIV. The sequencing here drew on unsorted PBMCs, taken 0.1 years before starting antiretroviral therapy.

The CDR3 nucleotides are TGCGCCAGCAGTCAATCGGGACAGAGCTATCAGCCCCAGCATTTT. This translates into CASSQSGQSYQPQHF. The rearrangement uses TRBV23-1 and TRBJ1-5; TRBD1 agrees at 7 bases. TRBV23-1 belongs to the ORF category, with a function that is uncertain. This CDR3 has 15 residues. V dropped 0 bases and J dropped 5; count of bases not matched to a gene: 4.